The entry below gives a single TCR beta chain sequence along with its context. The sample holds many counts of this clonotype. Its antigen target is currently unknown. Base qualities are not provided; no much larger clone lies one nucleotide away. The sample is drawn from a study of neurological immune-mediated disorders (dated by TCRdb to about 2019). Notes on the research overall: Peripheral blood TCR-beta repertoires from patients with HTLV-I-associated myelopathy (HAM/TSP), patients with multiple sclerosis, and healthy controls were compared in the study using UMI-based sequencing. The approximately 99 TCR-beta libraries included longitudinal samples, technical triplicates and paired sorted CD4+ and CD8+ T-cell subsets alongside PBMC samples. The cohort was made up of 68 subjects, consisting of some 14 HAM/TSP patients, about 34 multiple sclerosis patients and roughly 20 healthy controls.

Results and caveats for the whole study, not just this receptor: Across subjects, expanded clones never shared an identical CDR3 amino acid sequence, which suggests that the TCR-beta repertoires in every group were private. TCR clonal expansion was highest in HAM/TSP patients and lowest in MS patients, with MS patients falling below even healthy controls.

CDR1 is given as MNHEY and CDR2 as SVGAGI, both from the germline V gene. CDR3 length: 15 amino acids, cysteine to phenylalanine. Solely the CDR3 DNA is kept, with 45 bases framed from the first base. V ends up 5 bases short and J 5 bases short, with an unmatched junction base count of 4. cDNA was synthesized by template-switch 5'RACE using a primer carrying a 10-nucleotide random unique molecular identifier by which each TCR transcript was tagged. Over 170 million TCR-beta sequences, covering 15-18 subjects, were produced in each sequencing run. Total RNA was extracted with the RNeasy kit. Using the KAPA Real-time Library Amplification kit, TCR-beta VDJ regions were amplified with primers for the TCR constant region and the 5'RACE anchor. Sample indexes and Illumina adaptors were added in a first PCR, after which library yield was increased in a second PCR. The roughly 650 bp TCR product was size-selected on a 2% E-gel SizeSelection system after Ampure bead purification. Library quality was checked on a Bioanalyzer, concentration was measured with Qubit, and libraries were quantified with the Kapa Library Quantification kit before pooling. An Illumina HiSeq 2500 sequenced the libraries paired-end 2 x 150 bp. To increase sequence diversity, about 23-30% phiX was spiked into each library pool. From the authors' description of their analysis: Quality-filtered reads were processed with the UMI-based MiGEC pipeline, and over 90% of raw TCR sequences were removed by the MiGEC pipeline during error correction. VDJ genes were aligned to IMGT germline references, and clonotypes were defined by unique CDR3 amino acid sequence plus V-J genes. Clonal expansion, Shannon diversity, and CDR3 relatedness (CalcPairwiseDistances, ClusterSamples) were evaluated with VDJtools, and phylogenetic trees were built with CLCbio workbench. Expanded clones were defined as having at least 8 unique UMIs, based on coefficient-of-variation modelling across technical triplicates. TCRdb itself trimmed the public reads at Q25 with fastp, ran MiXCR and retained productive beta chains. Rows with one shared CDR3 protein collapse into an entry with the most common genes and DNA. TCRdb, not the authors, supplied the V and J calls. This sample holds 59,000 or so distinct CDR3 sequences; about 12% were observed only once. Around 10% of the sample lies in the top ten.

For the unsorted PBMC libraries, 2 million PBMCs were stored in RNAlater at -80 degrees C until RNA extraction and were used to generate the libraries. Peripheral blood was subjected to Ficoll-Hypaque density gradient centrifugation to isolate PBMCs, which were then cryopreserved in liquid nitrogen. This receptor was obtained from a woman aged 55-69 years with HTLV-1-associated myelopathy (HAM/TSP). Input material: PBMCs. Recombination linked TRBV6-5 to TRBJ2-1; TRBD2 lines up with 12 middle nucleotides. The nucleotides read TGTGCCAGCAGTCCCCTAGCGGGAGGGGACAATGAGCAGTTCTTC. This sequence encodes CASSPLAGGDNEQFF.